This T cell receptor beta chain originates from a study of blood T cell repertoires in COVID-19. Generated by immunoSEQ multiplex PCR, the TCRdb table keeps only in-frame clones and is missing some. The table has some 26,000 clones, approximately 88% seen once; the top ten hold more than 7%. This CDR3 is built from 17 residues. V lost 4 bases to trimming and J lost 5 bases; unmatched junction nucleotides: 15. Germline V gene sequence: CDR1 MDHEN, CDR2 SYDVKM. In its sample, this clone was seen a few times. The source material was peripheral blood. The receptor's source is a woman between 45 and 60 years old with active COVID-19. This sequence joins TRBV28 and TRBJ2-5; 8 bases fit TRBD1. The CDR3, as DNA: TGTGCCAGCAGTTCAAACCTGGACAGGGATCCCCCGGAGACCCAGTACTTC. Its protein product is CASSSNLDRDPPETQYF.